This T cell receptor beta chain was recovered during a study of shared clonotypes between healthy human individuals. Turning to the study itself: The donors, a couple of women and a few men, were aged 18 to 49.

For sorted subsets, 150 to 200 ng DNA per replicate equaled about 30,000 T cell genomes. Profiled with immunoSEQ multiplex PCR; TCRdb holds only in-frame clones, not every one. The table shows more than 1.2 million clones, with about 98.5% occurring only once. Findings and caveats of the study: Generally, naive subsets (rather than memory subsets) showed larger estimated richness. A handful of donors shared approximately 5% of their naive CD4 clonotypes.

This clone appeared a single time. The antigen remains undetermined. The CDR3 consists of 16 residues. Germline V lookup: CDR1 SGHTA, CDR2 FQGNSA. V was clipped by 5 bases and J by 2 bases; unmatched bases: 10. Sequencing was carried out using naive CD4+ T cells sorted from blood. Subset of the sample: CD45RA+ positively selected. This receptor was obtained from a man aged 30 to 45 in good health. The chain joins TRBV7-2 to TRBJ2-5; 8 bases line up with TRBD2. The CDR3 is CASSQPGGAQQETQYF. CDR3 bases: TGTGCCAGCAGCCAACCGGGGGGGGCACAACAAGAGACCCAGTACTTC.